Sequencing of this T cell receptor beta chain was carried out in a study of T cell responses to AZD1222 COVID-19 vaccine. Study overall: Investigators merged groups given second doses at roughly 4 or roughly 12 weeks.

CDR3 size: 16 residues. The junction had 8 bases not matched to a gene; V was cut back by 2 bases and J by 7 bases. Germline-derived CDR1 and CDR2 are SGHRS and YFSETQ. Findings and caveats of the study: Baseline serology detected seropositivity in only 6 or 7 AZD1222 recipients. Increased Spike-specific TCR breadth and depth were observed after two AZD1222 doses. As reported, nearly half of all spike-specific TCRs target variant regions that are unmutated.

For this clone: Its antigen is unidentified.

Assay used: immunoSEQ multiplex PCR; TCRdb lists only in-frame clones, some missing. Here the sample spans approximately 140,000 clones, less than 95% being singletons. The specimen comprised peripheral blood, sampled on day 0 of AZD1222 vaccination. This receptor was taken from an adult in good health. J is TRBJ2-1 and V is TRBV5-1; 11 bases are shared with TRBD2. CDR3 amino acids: CASSFLAGGPRNEQFF. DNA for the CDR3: TGCGCCAGCAGCTTCTTAGCGGGGGGGCCGAGGAATGAGCAGTTCTTC.